Shown below are 3 T cell receptor beta chains from a single sample sequenced in a study of CD8+ T cells in alopecia areata. Treatment: oral pan-JAK inhibitor, 5-10 mg twice daily. As the sequencing template, cDNA was produced by extracting RNA and reverse transcribing it. The data were produced by immunoSEQ multiplex PCR, yet TCRdb's version contains in-frame clones alone and is incomplete. Altogether roughly 180,000 clones are present, roughly 50% being singletons, with the ten largest covering more than 10%. The specimen was CD8+ T cells sorted from blood, collected at week 24, from a patient treated with tofacitinib. These receptor sequences come from a human donor with alopecia areata.

The chain employs TRBV10-3 and TRBJ2-7; 10 bases map to TRBD1. Trimming removed 9 bases from V and 1 base from J; junction bases left unmatched: 9. The CDR3 loop spans 15 amino acids. Per germline, CDR1 ENHRY and CDR2 SYGVKD. CDR3 sequence: CAIRRGTGESYEQYF. The DNA of the CDR3 is TGTGCCATAAGACGGGGGACAGGGGAATCCTACGAGCAGTACTTC.

This chain links TRBV7-9 with TRBJ2-1; 11 bases align to TRBD2. The length of the CDR3 is 15 residues. The V gene end was trimmed by 6 bases and the J gene end by 8 bases; junction bases not matched to a gene: 9. Germline CDR1 reads SEHNR; CDR2 reads FQNEAQ (reference sequence). The CDR3 DNA reads as TGTGCCAGCAGGCTAGCGGGGGGACTGTTCGATGAGCAGTTCTTC. Translation: CASRLAGGLFDEQFF.

The rearrangement joins TRBV27 to TRBJ2-7; D gene unclear. Germline assignment: CDR1 MNHEY and CDR2 SMNVEV (reference sequence). This CDR3 comprises 13 residues. V gave up 2 bases and J gave up 2 bases, with 7 bases separating them. CDR3 bases: TGTGCCAGCAGTTTAAGACTCGCCTACGAGCAGTACTTC. Its protein product is CASSLRLAYEQYF.